The table lists the clone carrying this T cell receptor (beta chain) with many counts. V was trimmed by 3 bases and J by 6 bases, leaving 13 bases between them. The CDR3 sequence is 13 residues long. Germline loops: CDR1 SQVTM, CDR2 ANQGSEA. The source of the sample is a study of blood T cells in healthy people across ages. PCR was performed a second time for about 6 to 12 cycles using a sample-barcoded 5' primer and a J-beta primer mix. TCRdb independently ran MiXCR on the 5' RACE reads; one entry per CDR3 protein. The data show some 700,000 distinct CDR3 sequences, 22% seen once. Sequenced: blood. This receptor was taken from a man aged 70 or older in good health. The genes are TRBV29-1 and TRBJ2-3; D is uncertain. The CDR3 region is CSVEVLAPDTQYF. CDR3 coding DNA: TGCAGCGTTGAGGTTTTGGCTCCGGATACGCAGTATTTT.